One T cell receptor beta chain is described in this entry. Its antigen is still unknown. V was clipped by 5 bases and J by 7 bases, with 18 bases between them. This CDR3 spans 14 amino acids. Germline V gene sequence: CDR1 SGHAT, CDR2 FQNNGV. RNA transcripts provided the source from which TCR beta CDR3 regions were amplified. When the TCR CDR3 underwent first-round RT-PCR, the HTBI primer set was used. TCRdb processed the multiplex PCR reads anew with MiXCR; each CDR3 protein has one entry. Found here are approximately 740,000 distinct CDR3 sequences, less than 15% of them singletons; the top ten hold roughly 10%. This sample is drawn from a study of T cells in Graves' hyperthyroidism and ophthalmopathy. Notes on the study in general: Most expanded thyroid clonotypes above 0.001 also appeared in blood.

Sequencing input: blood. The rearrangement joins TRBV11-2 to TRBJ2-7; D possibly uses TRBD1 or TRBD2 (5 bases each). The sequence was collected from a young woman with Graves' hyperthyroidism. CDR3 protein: CASSGGVGPGEQYF. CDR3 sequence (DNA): TGTGCCAGCAGCGGGGGAGTGGGGCCTGGGGAGCAGTACTTC.